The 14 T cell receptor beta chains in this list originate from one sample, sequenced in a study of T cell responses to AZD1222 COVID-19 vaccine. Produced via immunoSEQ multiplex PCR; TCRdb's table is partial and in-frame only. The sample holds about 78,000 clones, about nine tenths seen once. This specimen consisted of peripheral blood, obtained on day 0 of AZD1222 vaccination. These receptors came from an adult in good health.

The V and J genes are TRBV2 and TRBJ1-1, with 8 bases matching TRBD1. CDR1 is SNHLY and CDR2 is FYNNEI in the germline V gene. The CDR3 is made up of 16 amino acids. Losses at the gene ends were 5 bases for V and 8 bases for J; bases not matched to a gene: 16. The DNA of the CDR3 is TGTGCCAGCAGTTCGACCCAGGGGGCGATCGGAAGGGAAGCTTTCTTT. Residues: CASSSTQGAIGREAFF.

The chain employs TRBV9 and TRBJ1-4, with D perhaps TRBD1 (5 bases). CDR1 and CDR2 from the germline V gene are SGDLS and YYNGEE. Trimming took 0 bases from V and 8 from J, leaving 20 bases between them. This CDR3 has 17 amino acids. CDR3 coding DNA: TGTGCCAGCAGCGTAGAAGTTAACGAAGGGGTCGGGGAAAAACTGTTTTTT. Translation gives CASSVEVNEGVGEKLFF.

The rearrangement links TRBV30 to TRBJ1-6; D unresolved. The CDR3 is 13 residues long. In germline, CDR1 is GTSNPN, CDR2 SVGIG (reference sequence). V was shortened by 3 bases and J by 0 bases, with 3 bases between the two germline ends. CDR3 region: CAWRSSYNSPLHF. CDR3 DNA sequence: TGTGCCTGGAGAAGCTCCTATAATTCACCCCTCCACTTT.

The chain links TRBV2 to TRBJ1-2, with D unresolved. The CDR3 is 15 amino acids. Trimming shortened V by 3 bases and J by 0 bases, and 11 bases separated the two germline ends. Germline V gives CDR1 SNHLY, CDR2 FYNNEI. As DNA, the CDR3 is TGTGCCAGCAGTGAGGCCTGGAATACTAACTATGGCTACACCTTC. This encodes CASSEAWNTNYGYTF.

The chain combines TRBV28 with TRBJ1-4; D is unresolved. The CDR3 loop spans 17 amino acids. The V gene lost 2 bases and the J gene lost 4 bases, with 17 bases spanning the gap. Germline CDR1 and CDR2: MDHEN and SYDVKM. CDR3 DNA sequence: TGTGCCAGCAGTTTAGGTAACCCGGGGTCGGGTAATGAAAAACTGTTTTTT. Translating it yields CASSLGNPGSGNEKLFF.

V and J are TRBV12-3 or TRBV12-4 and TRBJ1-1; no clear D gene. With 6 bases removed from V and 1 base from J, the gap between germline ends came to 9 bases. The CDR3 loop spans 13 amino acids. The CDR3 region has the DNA TGTGCCAGCAGGACCGACGGGAACACTGAAGCTTTCTTT. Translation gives CASRTDGNTEAFF.

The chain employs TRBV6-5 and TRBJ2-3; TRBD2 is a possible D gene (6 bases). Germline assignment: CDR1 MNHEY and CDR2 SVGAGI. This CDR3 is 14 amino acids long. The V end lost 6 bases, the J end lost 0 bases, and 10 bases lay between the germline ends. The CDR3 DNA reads TGTGCCAGCAGGAGCGGGTTCAGCACAGATACGCAGTATTTT. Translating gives CASRSGFSTDTQYF.

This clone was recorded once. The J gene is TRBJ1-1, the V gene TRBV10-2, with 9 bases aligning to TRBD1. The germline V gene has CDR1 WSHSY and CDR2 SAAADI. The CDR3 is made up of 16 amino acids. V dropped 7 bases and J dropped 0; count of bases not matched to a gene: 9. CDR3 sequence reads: CASMTIRDRVNTEAFF. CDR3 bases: TGCGCCAGCATGACAATCCGGGACAGGGTGAACACTGAAGCTTTCTTT.

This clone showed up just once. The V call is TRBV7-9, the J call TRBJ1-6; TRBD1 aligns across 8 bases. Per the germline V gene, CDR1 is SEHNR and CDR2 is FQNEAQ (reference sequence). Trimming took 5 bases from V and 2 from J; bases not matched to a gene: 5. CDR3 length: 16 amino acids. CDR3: CASSQAGGAYNSPLHF. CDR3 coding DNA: TGTGCCAGCAGCCAGGCAGGGGGCGCCTATAATTCACCCCTCCACTTT.

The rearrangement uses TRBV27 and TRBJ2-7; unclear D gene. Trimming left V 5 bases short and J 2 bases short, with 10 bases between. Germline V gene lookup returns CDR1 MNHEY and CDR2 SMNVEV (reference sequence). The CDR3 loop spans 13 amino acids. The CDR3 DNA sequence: TGTGCCAGCAGTCCTACTGGACCCTACGAGCAGTACTTC. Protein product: CASSPTGPYEQYF.

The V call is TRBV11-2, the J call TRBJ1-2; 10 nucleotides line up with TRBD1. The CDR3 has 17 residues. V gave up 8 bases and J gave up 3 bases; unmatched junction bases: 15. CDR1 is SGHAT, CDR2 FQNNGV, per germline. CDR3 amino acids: CASQLGATGGIYYGYTF. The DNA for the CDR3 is TGTGCCAGCCAACTCGGGGCGACAGGGGGCATTTACTATGGCTACACCTTC.

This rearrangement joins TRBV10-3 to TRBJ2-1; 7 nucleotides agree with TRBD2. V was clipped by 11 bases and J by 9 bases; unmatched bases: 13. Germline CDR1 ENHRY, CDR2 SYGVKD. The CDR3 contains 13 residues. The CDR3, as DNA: TGTGCCGTCACGAGAGGGCGGGAGAGTGAGCAGTTCTTC. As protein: CAVTRGRESEQFF.

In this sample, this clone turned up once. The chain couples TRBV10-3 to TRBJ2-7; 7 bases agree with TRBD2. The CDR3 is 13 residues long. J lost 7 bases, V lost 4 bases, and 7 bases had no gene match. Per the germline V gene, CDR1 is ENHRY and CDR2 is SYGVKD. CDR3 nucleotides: TGTGCCATCAGTGTCCTCGGGGGAGGGGAGCAGTACTTC. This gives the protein CAISVLGGGEQYF.

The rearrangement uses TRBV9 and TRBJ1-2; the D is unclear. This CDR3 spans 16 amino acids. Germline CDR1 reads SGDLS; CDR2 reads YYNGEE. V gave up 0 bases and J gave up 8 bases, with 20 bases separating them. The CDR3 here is CASSVATKMEGRGYTF. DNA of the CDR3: TGTGCCAGCAGCGTAGCTACTAAGATGGAAGGGCGAGGCTACACCTTC.